This entry concerns a single TCR beta chain. This clone was counted between two and nine times. What this receptor recognizes is not known. Within one base of it there is no much larger clone, and no base qualities were kept. The receptor library was made with the immunoSEQ multiplex PCR assay. RNA was extracted from all samples and reverse transcribed into cDNA as template for TCR sequencing. First-strand cDNA was synthesized with SuperScript III using a 2:1 mix of oligo-dT and random hexamers. A synthetic immune receptor repertoire was used to gauge amplification bias, and whatever bias remained was removed computationally. The study's processing was this. Raw reads were preprocessed to remove errors, and CDR3 was defined by IMGT conventions from the conserved cysteine to phenylalanine. To get clonality, Shannon entropy was normalized by log2 of the number of productive unique TCRs and the result was subtracted from 1. CD4 or CD8 identity of scalp clones was inferred by cross-referencing scalp TCRbeta sequences with sorted blood CD4 and CD8 repertoires. In TCRdb, the immuneACCESS table is reduced to in-frame sequences with V and J assigned. These tables do not hold every clone; where another copy was compared, an unresolved V gene accounts for under half, and the others remain unexplained. V and J calls and clone size are as listed in that table; D and trimming were resolved from the DNA. This sample has around 250,000 clones in its table, and under 80% of those were observed once. Around 1.2% of the sample comes from the top ten.

Taken with the paper, the label for time point translates to: baseline before oral tofacitinib. Peripheral blood and lesional scalp punch biopsies were obtained from patients with alopecia areata. PBMCs were separated by density centrifugation and stained for CD3, CD4 and CD8, after which CD4+ and CD8+ T cells were sorted on a FACSAria. This sample is drawn from a study of CD8+ T cells in alopecia areata listed by TCRdb under 2018. Turning to the overall study: The treated patients took part in an open-label pilot trial in which moderate-to-severe alopecia areata was treated with oral tofacitinib at 5 to 10 mg twice daily. The RNA source kit depended on sample type: the PAXgene miRNA kit for fixed scalp, the miRNeasy kit for PBMCs, and the RNeasy kit for mouse skin. Tofacitinib was administered for 6 to 18 months, and 6 months of follow-up off drug were then conducted to assess delayed response and recurrence. Scalp clonality was compared among normal scalp (n=4), patchy alopecia areata scalp (n=8), and alopecia totalis/universalis scalp (n=8). Tofacitinib-treated patients had biopsies at baseline and at 4 and 24 weeks of treatment, with a later scalp biopsy in several patients. Scalp tissue and sorted CD4+ and CD8+ peripheral blood T cells from patchy and totalis/universalis alopecia areata patients and from healthy controls were covered by human TCRbeta sequencing. To study T cell clonal expansion in alopecia areata, the researchers applied high-throughput TCRbeta sequencing to both the C3H/HeJ mouse model and human patients. immunoSEQ multiplex PCR using 35 Vbeta forward primers and 13 Jbeta reverse primers was used to amplify TCRbeta CDR3 regions.

Relative to germline, V is missing 0 bases and J is missing 8 bases, with 3 bases of the junction outside any gene match. From a lookup of the germline V gene, CDR1 and CDR2 are SGDLS and YYNGEE. From cysteine to phenylalanine, the CDR3 is 14 amino acids long. Solely the CDR3 DNA is kept, with 42 bases framed from the first base. Overall results and qualifications from the work: Unlike mouse skin, where gammadelta T cells dominate, normal human skin contains resident alphabeta T cells that get sequenced too, which complicates analysis of the scalp TCR repertoire. Lesional scalp, especially in alopecia totalis/universalis, showed higher clonality and more expanded CD8+ clones than normal scalp, suggesting antigenic drive. Shared TCR sequences between patients were less evident than in mice, which may be partly attributable to HLA diversity in the patient population.

The rearranged chain carries TRBV9 and TRBJ1-3; 9 bases in between match TRBD1. The sample in question was CD4+ T cells sorted from blood, obtained at week 0. The receptor's source is a human donor with alopecia areata. The CDR3 sequence is CASSVGQGGDTIYF. The DNA is as follows: TGTGCCAGCAGCGTAGGACAGGGGGGCGACACCATATATTTT.